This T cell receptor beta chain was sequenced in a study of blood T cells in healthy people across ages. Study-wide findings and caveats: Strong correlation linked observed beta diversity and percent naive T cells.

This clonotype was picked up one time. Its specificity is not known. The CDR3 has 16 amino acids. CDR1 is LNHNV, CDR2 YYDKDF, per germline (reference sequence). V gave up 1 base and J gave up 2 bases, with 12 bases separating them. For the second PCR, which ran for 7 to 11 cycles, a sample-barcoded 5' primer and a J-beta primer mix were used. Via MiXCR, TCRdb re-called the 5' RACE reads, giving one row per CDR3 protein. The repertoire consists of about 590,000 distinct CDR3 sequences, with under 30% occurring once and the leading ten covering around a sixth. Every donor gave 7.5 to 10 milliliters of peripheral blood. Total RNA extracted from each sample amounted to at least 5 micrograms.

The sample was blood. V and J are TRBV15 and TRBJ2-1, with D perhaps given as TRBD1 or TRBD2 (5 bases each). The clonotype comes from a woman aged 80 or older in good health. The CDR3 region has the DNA TGTGCCACCAGCAGAGGTGGGACGGGTCCCTACAATGAGCAGTTCTTC. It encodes CATSRGGTGPYNEQFF.